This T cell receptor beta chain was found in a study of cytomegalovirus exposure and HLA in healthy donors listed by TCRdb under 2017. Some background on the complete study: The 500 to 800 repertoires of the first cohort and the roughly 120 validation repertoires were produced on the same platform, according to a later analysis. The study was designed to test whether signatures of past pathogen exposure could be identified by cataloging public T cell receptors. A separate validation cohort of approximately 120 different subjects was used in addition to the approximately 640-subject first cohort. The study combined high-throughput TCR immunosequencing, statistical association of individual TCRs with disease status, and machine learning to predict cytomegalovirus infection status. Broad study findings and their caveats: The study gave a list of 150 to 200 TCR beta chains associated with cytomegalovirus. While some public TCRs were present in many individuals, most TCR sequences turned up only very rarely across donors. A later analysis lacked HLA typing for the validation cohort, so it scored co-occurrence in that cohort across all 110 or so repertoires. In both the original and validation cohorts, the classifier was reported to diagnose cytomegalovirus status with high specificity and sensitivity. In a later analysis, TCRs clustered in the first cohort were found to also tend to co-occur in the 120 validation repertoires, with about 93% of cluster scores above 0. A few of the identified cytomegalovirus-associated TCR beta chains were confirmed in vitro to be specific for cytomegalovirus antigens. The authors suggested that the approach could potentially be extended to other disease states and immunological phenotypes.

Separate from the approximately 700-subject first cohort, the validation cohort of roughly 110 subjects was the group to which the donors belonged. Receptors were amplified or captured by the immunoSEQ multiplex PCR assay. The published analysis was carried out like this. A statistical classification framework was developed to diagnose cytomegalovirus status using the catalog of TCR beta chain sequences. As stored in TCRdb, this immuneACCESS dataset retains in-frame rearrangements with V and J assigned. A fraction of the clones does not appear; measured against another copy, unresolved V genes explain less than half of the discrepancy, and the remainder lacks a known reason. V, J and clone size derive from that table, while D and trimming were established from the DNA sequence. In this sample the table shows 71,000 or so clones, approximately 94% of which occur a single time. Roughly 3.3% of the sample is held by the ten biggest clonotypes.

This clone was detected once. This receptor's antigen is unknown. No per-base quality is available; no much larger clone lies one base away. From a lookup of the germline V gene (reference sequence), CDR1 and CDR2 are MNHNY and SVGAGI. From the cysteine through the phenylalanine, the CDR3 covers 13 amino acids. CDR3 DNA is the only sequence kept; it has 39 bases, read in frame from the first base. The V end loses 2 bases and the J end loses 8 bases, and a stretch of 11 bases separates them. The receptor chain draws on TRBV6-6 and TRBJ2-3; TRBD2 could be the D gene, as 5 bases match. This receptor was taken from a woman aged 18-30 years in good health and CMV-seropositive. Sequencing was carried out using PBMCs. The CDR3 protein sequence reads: CASSYVGESTQYF. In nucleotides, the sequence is TGTGCCAGCAGTTACGTTGGGGAGTCTACGCAGTATTTT.